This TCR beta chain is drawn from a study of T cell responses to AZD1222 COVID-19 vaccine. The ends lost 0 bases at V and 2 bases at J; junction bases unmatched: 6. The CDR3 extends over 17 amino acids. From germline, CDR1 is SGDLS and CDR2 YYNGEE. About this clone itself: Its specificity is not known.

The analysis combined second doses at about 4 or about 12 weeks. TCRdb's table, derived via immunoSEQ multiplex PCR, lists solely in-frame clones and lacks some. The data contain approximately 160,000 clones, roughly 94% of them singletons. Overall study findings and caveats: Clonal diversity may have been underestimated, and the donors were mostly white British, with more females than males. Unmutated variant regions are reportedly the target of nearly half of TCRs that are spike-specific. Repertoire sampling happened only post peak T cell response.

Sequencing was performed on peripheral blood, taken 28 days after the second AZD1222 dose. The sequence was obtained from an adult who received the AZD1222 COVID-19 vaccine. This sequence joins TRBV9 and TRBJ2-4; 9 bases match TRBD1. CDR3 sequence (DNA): TGTGCCAGCAGCGTAGGGACAGGGGCGATTTCCAAAAACATTCAGTACTTC. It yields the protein CASSVGTGAISKNIQYF. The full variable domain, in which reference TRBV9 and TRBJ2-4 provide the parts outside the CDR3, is DSGVTQTPKHLITATGQRVTLRCSPRSGDLSVYWYQQSLDQGLQFLIQYYNGEERAKGNILERFSAQQFPDLHSELNLSSLELGDSALYFCASSVGTGAISKNIQYFGAGTRLSVL.